This TCR beta chain was retrieved from a study of radiotherapy plus CTLA-4 blockade in lung cancer. Study-wide background: Overall, roughly 17% of patients showed an objective response, while about 30% attained disease control.

A note on this clone: Antigen: not known.

The V end lost 1 base, the J end lost 8 bases, and 8 bases lay between the germline ends. The CDR3 covers 12 residues. Germline CDR1 is SQVTM and CDR2 is ANQGSEA. TCRdb keeps only in-frame clones here, not all; method: immunoSEQ multiplex PCR. The table lists roughly 55,000 clones, 72% of them singletons, with roughly 8.7% in the top ten. Ipilimumab-mediated CTLA-4 blockade plus focal radiation was given to patients having chemo-refractory metastatic non-small-cell lung cancer. Study results and caveats: Response, reportedly, was best predicted by interferon-beta along with early blood T cell clone dynamics. Radiotherapy plus ipilimumab was followed by expansion in blood of tumor-derived TCR clones.

The chain links TRBV29-1 to TRBJ1-4, with D hard to call. This TCR was sampled from a human donor with non-small cell lung cancer whose response to radiotherapy plus ipilimumab could not be evaluated. The sample here was peripheral blood, taken from a patient treated with radiotherapy plus ipilimumab. The CDR3 sequence is CSVEVPEEKLFF. DNA of the CDR3: TGCAGCGTTGAAGTCCCCGAGGAAAAACTGTTTTTT.